Listed below are T cell receptor beta chains from one sample, sequenced in a study of T cells in Graves' hyperthyroidism and ophthalmopathy. Each CDR3 protein is one row after TCRdb ran MiXCR on the multiplex PCR reads. The repertoire holds 550,000 to 650,000 distinct CDR3 sequences, with roughly 13% as singletons. The sequenced sample consisted of blood. The receptors here all came from a woman younger than 45 with Graves' hyperthyroidism that later progressed to Graves' ophthalmopathy. The CDR3 runs from the conserved cysteine through the conserved F or W. Each record gives: CDR3 length, J gene, clone size, V gene, D gene, CDR3 DNA, CDR3 protein. The D gene is left open where the match is weak. Clone sizes are given selectively: once, few, many, or a class where the clone is expanded.

CDR3 length: 15
J gene: TRBJ2-1
clone size: -
V gene: TRBV7-3
D gene: TRBD1
CDR3 DNA: TGTGCCAGCAGCGACGGACAGGGGGCTTCTAATGAGCAGTTCTTC
CDR3 protein: CASSDGQGASNEQFF

CDR3 length: 15
J gene: TRBJ1-1
clone size: many
V gene: TRBV19
D gene: -
CDR3 DNA: TGTGCCAGTAGTATCTCGGGGGGAAGAGGGACTGAAGCTTTCTTT
CDR3 protein: CASSISGGRGTEAFF

CDR3 length: 18
J gene: TRBJ1-4
clone size: few
V gene: TRBV6-6
D gene: -
CDR3 DNA: TGTGCCAGCAGTTACGTTGCAGGTGCGAAAAGGGTTGATGAAAAACTGTTTTTT
CDR3 protein: CASSYVAGAKRVDEKLFF

CDR3 length: 15
J gene: TRBJ1-4
clone size: many
V gene: TRBV28
D gene: TRBD1
CDR3 DNA: TGTGCCAGCAGTTTTCCGGACAGGGGGGATGAAAAACTGTTTTTT
CDR3 protein: CASSFPDRGDEKLFF

CDR3 length: 15
J gene: TRBJ2-7
clone size: many
V gene: TRBV5-1
D gene: -
CDR3 DNA: TGCGCCAGCAGCTTGGATCAGGGCTTCTCCTACGAGCAGTACTTC
CDR3 protein: CASSLDQGFSYEQYF

CDR3 length: 16
J gene: TRBJ2-5
clone size: many
V gene: TRBV11-3
D gene: TRBD2
CDR3 DNA: TGTGCCAGCAGCTTAACCGGGACTACCTATGAAGAGACCCAGTACTTC
CDR3 protein: CASSLTGTTYEETQYF

CDR3 length: 14
J gene: TRBJ1-1
clone size: many
V gene: TRBV12-3/TRBV12-4
D gene: -
CDR3 DNA: TGTGCCAGCAGCCGGACATCGGGGGACACTGAAGCTTTCTTT
CDR3 protein: CASSRTSGDTEAFF

CDR3 length: 17
J gene: TRBJ1-4
clone size: few
V gene: TRBV18
D gene: -
CDR3 DNA: TGTGCCAGCTCGCAGACCCAGTCTTTTTCAACTAATGAAAAACTGTTTTTT
CDR3 protein: CASSQTQSFSTNEKLFF

CDR3 length: 15
J gene: TRBJ2-1
clone size: many
V gene: TRBV18
D gene: TRBD2
CDR3 DNA: TGTGCCAGCTCACAAAATAGCGGGAACCACAATGAGCAGTTCTTC
CDR3 protein: CASSQNSGNHNEQFF

CDR3 length: 16
J gene: TRBJ1-5
clone size: -
V gene: TRBV4-1
D gene: -
CDR3 DNA: TGCGCCAGCAGCCAAGATAAGGGGGTGGGCAATCAGCCCCAGCATTTT
CDR3 protein: CASSQDKGVGNQPQHF

CDR3 length: 14
J gene: TRBJ2-1
clone size: few
V gene: TRBV10-3
D gene: TRBD1
CDR3 DNA: TGTGCCATCAGTGACAGGGGGACCTACAATGAGCAGTTCTTC
CDR3 protein: CAISDRGTYNEQFF

CDR3 length: 14
J gene: TRBJ1-5
clone size: few
V gene: TRBV5-6
D gene: -
CDR3 DNA: TGTGCCAGCAGCTTCCTAGGACCGAATCAGCCCCAGCATTTT
CDR3 protein: CASSFLGPNQPQHF

CDR3 length: 15
J gene: TRBJ2-5
clone size: few
V gene: TRBV7-8
D gene: -
CDR3 DNA: TGTGCCAGCAGCTCGCGACGGATAAACGTAGAGACCCAGTACTTC
CDR3 protein: CASSSRRINVETQYF

CDR3 length: 14
J gene: TRBJ2-1
clone size: few
V gene: TRBV7-3
D gene: -
CDR3 DNA: TGTGCCAGCAGCCCGATGGGGTTCCAACAAGCACAGTTCTTC
CDR3 protein: CASSPMGFQQAQFF

CDR3 length: 16
J gene: TRBJ2-7
clone size: many
V gene: TRBV6-1
D gene: TRBD2
CDR3 DNA: TGTGCCAGCAGTTTCCTTACCGGGACTAGCTCCTACGAGCAGTACTTC
CDR3 protein: CASSFLTGTSSYEQYF

CDR3 length: 16
J gene: TRBJ2-7
clone size: -
V gene: TRBV14
D gene: -
CDR3 DNA: TGTGCCAGCAGCCAGCAGGGGCGGGGACATCGCTACGAGCAGTACTTC
CDR3 protein: CASSQQGRGHRYEQYF

CDR3 length: 14
J gene: TRBJ1-1
clone size: few
V gene: TRBV19
D gene: -
CDR3 DNA: TGTGCCAGTACCGTAAGGGGTCTGAACACTGAAGCTTTCTTT
CDR3 protein: CASTVRGLNTEAFF

CDR3 length: 14
J gene: TRBJ1-2
clone size: many
V gene: TRBV28
D gene: -
CDR3 DNA: TGTGCCAGCTCCCCCAACGCGACCCCTGGTGGCTACACCTTC
CDR3 protein: CASSPNATPGGYTF

CDR3 length: 15
J gene: TRBJ1-1
clone size: many
V gene: TRBV11-2
D gene: TRBD1
CDR3 DNA: TGTGCCAGCAGCTCGAACAGGGGCATCAACACTGAAGCTTTCTTT
CDR3 protein: CASSSNRGINTEAFF

CDR3 length: 15
J gene: TRBJ1-5
clone size: few
V gene: TRBV29-1
D gene: TRBD1
CDR3 DNA: TGCAGCGTGGCATTGACAGGGGGAGAGGGACAGCCCCAGCATTTT
CDR3 protein: CSVALTGGEGQPQHF

CDR3 length: 14
J gene: TRBJ1-6
clone size: many
V gene: TRBV28
D gene: -
CDR3 DNA: TGTGCCGCCAGCACCACCCCTGGGCGTTCACCCCTCCACTTT
CDR3 protein: CAASTTPGRSPLHF

CDR3 length: 11
J gene: TRBJ1-1
clone size: -
V gene: TRBV29-1
D gene: -
CDR3 DNA: TGCAGCGCGGGGCCGGGCACTGAAGCTTTCTTT
CDR3 protein: CSAGPGTEAFF

CDR3 length: 12
J gene: TRBJ1-1
clone size: -
V gene: TRBV29-1
D gene: -
CDR3 DNA: TGCAGCGTTGAAGGGATTTACACTGAAGCTTTCTTT
CDR3 protein: CSVEGIYTEAFF

CDR3 length: 16
J gene: TRBJ1-1
clone size: many
V gene: TRBV12-3/TRBV12-4
D gene: TRBD1
CDR3 DNA: TGTGCCAGCAGTTTTGGCCCACAGGGGGCGGACACTGAAGCTTTCTTT
CDR3 protein: CASSFGPQGADTEAFF

CDR3 length: 14
J gene: TRBJ1-6
clone size: -
V gene: TRBV9
D gene: -
CDR3 DNA: TGTGCCAGCAGCGTAGCCCGCCTAAATTCACCCCTCCACTTT
CDR3 protein: CASSVARLNSPLHF

CDR3 length: 13
J gene: TRBJ1-1
clone size: -
V gene: TRBV18
D gene: -
CDR3 DNA: TGTGCCAGCTCACCAGACGGGGCGGCGGAAGCTTTCTTT
CDR3 protein: CASSPDGAAEAFF

CDR3 length: 15
J gene: TRBJ1-1
clone size: many
V gene: TRBV3-1
D gene: -
CDR3 DNA: TGTGCCAGCAGCCGGATGAGGGGGTACGGGACTGAAGCTTTCTTT
CDR3 protein: CASSRMRGYGTEAFF

CDR3 length: 14
J gene: TRBJ1-2
clone size: many
V gene: TRBV3-1
D gene: -
CDR3 DNA: TGTGCCAGCAGCCTGGGAGAGGAGGGCGACGGCTACACCTTC
CDR3 protein: CASSLGEEGDGYTF

CDR3 length: 15
J gene: TRBJ2-7
clone size: many
V gene: TRBV11-2
D gene: TRBD2
CDR3 DNA: TGTGCCAGCAGCTTACTGGGACTAGCGGGAGGCGAGCAGTACTTC
CDR3 protein: CASSLLGLAGGEQYF

CDR3 length: 15
J gene: TRBJ2-1
clone size: -
V gene: TRBV3-2
D gene: -
CDR3 DNA: TGCGCCAGCAGCCTCCGCCTTTCCTCCTACAATGAGCAGTTCTTC
CDR3 protein: CASSLRLSSYNEQFF

CDR3 length: 17
J gene: TRBJ1-5
clone size: once
V gene: TRBV30
D gene: -
CDR3 DNA: TGTGCCTGGAGTGTAGAGGGGTTTAGTTCTATCAATCAGCCCCAGCATTTT
CDR3 protein: CAWSVEGFSSINQPQHF

CDR3 length: 14
J gene: TRBJ1-1
clone size: many
V gene: TRBV3-1
D gene: -
CDR3 DNA: TGTGCCAGCAGCCCGCCTCGTCCGAACACTGAAGCTTTCTTT
CDR3 protein: CASSPPRPNTEAFF

CDR3 length: 14
J gene: TRBJ2-5
clone size: many
V gene: TRBV28
D gene: -
CDR3 DNA: TGTGCCAGCAGTTCCCACGGAGTTGAAGAGACCCAGTACTTC
CDR3 protein: CASSSHGVEETQYF